This T cell receptor (beta chain) came from a study of T cell responses to AZD1222 COVID-19 vaccine. Sequencing was performed with immunoSEQ multiplex PCR; in TCRdb, only in-frame clones are kept and a portion is missing. The data hold more than 95,000 clones, with over 75% observed a single time. Broader study findings: Scientists sampled the repertoires only once the peak T cell response had passed. Baseline seropositivity occurred in only a handful of AZD1222 recipients.

In regard to this clone: Its specificity is not known. The sample holds other DNA sequences that translate to the same CDR3.

The sample in question was peripheral blood, obtained on day 0 of MenACWY control vaccination. The TCR sequence derives from an adult in good health.

The CDR3 loop reads CASSVGQSSYNSPLHF. The CDR3 nucleotides read TGTGCCAGCAGCGTAGGACAGAGCTCCTATAATTCACCCCTCCACTTT. The chain carries TRBV9 and TRBJ1-6, with a weak D call TRBD1 (5 bases). The germline gives CDR1 SGDLS, CDR2 YYNGEE. V gave up 0 bases and J gave up 0 bases, with 7 bases separating them. The CDR3 consists of 16 residues.